The 6 T cell receptor beta chains presented below share a single source sample, sequenced in a study of human T cells and chemical hapten exposure. In TCRdb, the RACE reads were re-called with MiXCR into one record per CDR3 protein. The sample yields 99,000 or so distinct CDR3 sequences, less than 40% seen once. Specified time point: patch test 3, about 24 weeks after DPC sensitization. As to treatment: therapeutic diphenylcyclopropenone sensitization with weekly scalp DPC. This specimen consisted of whole blood, obtained in connection with sensitization to the hapten diphenylcyclopropenone (DPC). These receptors were taken from a man aged 35-49 years with alopecia areata. Some clones in this sample may be carry-over from other donors' samples.

This clonotype was counted only a few times. V gene TRBV29-1 combines with J gene TRBJ2-5, with D tentatively TRBD1 or TRBD2 (5 bases each). This CDR3 region has 12 residues. The V and J ends lost 7 bases and 1 base respectively, with 10 bases between them. Germline V CDR1 and CDR2: SQVTM, ANQGSEA. The CDR3: CSAGTSQETQYF. The CDR3, as DNA: TGCAGCGCAGGGACGAGCCAAGAGACCCAGTACTTC.

This clonotype was detected a few times. CDR3 coding DNA: TGTGCCAGCAGTTACTCCGCAGGGGACACGGGGGGCACGGCGGCTTTCTTT. Its protein is CASSYSAGDTGGTAAFF. V and J are TRBV6-5 and TRBJ1-1; TRBD1 might be the D (6 bases). The ends were cut back, 0 bases at V and 11 bases at J, with 25 bases in the middle. This CDR3 is 17 amino acids long. CDR1 is MNHEY, CDR2 SVGAGI, per germline.

The V and J genes are TRBV10-3 and TRBJ2-3; maybe TRBD1 (6 bases). In germline, CDR1 is ENHRY, CDR2 SYGVKD. The CDR3 totals 13 residues. V lost 4 bases and J lost 4, with 9 bases in between. In nucleotides, the CDR3 is TGTGCCATCAGTGTACCAGGGGCAGATACGCAGTATTTT. Encoded protein: CAISVPGADTQYF.

The chain couples TRBV20-1 to TRBJ1-1, with 8 bases lining up with TRBD1. CDR1 and CDR2 from the germline V gene are DFQATT and SNEGSKA (reference sequence). Losses at the gene ends were 0 bases for V and 5 bases for J; bases not matched to a gene: 5. The CDR3 length is 14 residues. The CDR3 nucleotides are TGCAGTGCTAGAGAAGACAGGGGACCTACTGAAGCTTTCTTT. Protein sequence: CSAREDRGPTEAFF.

V and J are TRBV5-1 and TRBJ2-1; D remains unclear. CDR3 length: 12 amino acids. With 2 bases removed from V and 8 bases from J, the gap between germline ends came to 8 bases. Germline assignment: CDR1 SGHRS and CDR2 YFSETQ. The CDR3 reads CASSFSNYEQFF. The CDR3 bases are TGCGCCAGCAGCTTTAGCAACTATGAGCAGTTCTTC. Full variable domain (remainder filled in from reference TRBV5-1 and TRBJ2-1): KAGVTQTPRYLIKTRGQQVTLSCSPISGHRSVSWYQQTPGQGLQFLFEYFSETQRNKGNFPGRFSGRQFSNSRSEMNVSTLELGDSALYLCASSFSNYEQFFGPGTRLTVL.

This clonotype occurred a few times. The gene calls are TRBV28 and TRBJ2-7, with 7 positions matching TRBD2. Germline V gene lookup returns CDR1 MDHEN and CDR2 SYDVKM. V dropped 3 bases and J dropped 3; count of bases not matched to a gene: 8. CDR3 length: 15 residues. The CDR3 sequence: CASSLEPSGYYEQYF. For the CDR3, the DNA is TGTGCCAGCAGTTTGGAGCCTAGCGGATACTACGAGCAGTACTTC.